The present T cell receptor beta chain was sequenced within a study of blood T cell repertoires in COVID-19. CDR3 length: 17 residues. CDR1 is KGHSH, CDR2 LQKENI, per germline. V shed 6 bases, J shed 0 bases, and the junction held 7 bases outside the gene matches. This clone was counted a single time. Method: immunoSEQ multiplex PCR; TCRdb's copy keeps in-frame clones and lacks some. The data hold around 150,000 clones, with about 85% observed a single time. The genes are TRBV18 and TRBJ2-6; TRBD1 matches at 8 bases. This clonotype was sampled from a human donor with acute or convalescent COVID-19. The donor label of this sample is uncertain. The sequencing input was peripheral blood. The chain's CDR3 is CASSWTGQGSGANVLTF. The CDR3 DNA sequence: TGTGCCAGCTCCTGGACAGGGCAGGGCTCTGGGGCCAACGTCCTGACTTTC.